Below are 16 T cell receptor beta chains sequenced from a single sample in a study of molecular identifiers for immune sequencing clone quantification. MiXCR was run by TCRdb on the PCR reads, yielding one entry per CDR3 protein. This table holds 350,000 or so distinct CDR3 sequences, 20% to 25% found once. Sequencing used naive CD8+ T cells from blood, with Jurkat cell RNA spiked in. Subset here: FACS-sorted CD8+CD4-CCR7+CD45RA+ naive T cells. Every receptor here comes from a human donor in good health. Some libraries in this study had Jurkat cell RNA spiked in.

Many counts were recorded for this clonotype. The J gene is TRBJ2-3, the V gene TRBV7-7; the D gene is possibly TRBD2 (5 bases). CDR3 length: 13 amino acids. Germline V gene data show CDR1 as SSHAT and CDR2 as FNYEAQ (reference sequence). The ends were cut back, 5 bases at V and 5 bases at J, with 11 bases in the middle. CDR3 sequence: CASSTGSGDTQYF. The CDR3 DNA sequence: TGTGCCAGCAGCACGGGGAGCGGAGATACGCAGTATTTT.

V usage is TRBV11-2 and J usage is TRBJ2-3; TRBD1 aligns across 9 bases. Germline loops: CDR1 SGHAT, CDR2 FQNNGV. The CDR3 runs to 16 residues. The junction had 8 bases not matched to a gene; V was cut back by 3 bases and J by 4 bases. The DNA for the CDR3 is TGTGCCAGCAGCTTCTCCGGGACAGGGACGGCAGATACGCAGTATTTT. Translation gives CASSFSGTGTADTQYF.

The sample holds many counts of this clonotype. The rearrangement links TRBV29-1 to TRBJ2-1, with TRBD2 matching 12 bases. Germline values: CDR1 SQVTM, CDR2 ANQGSEA. J gave up 0 bases and V 1 base, and 7 bases lay outside the gene matches. The CDR3 spans 18 residues. DNA for the CDR3: TGCAGCGTTGAAGGACTAGCGGGGGCCCAAAGCTCCTACAATGAGCAGTTCTTC. Amino acids: CSVEGLAGAQSSYNEQFF.

This clonotype was recorded many times. V is TRBV13 and J is TRBJ2-3; D remains unclear. The CDR3 totals 12 residues. Germline V gene sequence: CDR1 PRHDT, CDR2 FYEKMQ (reference sequence). V lost 5 bases, J lost 0 bases, and 3 bases lay in between. Written as DNA, the CDR3 is TGTGCCAGCAGCAGTAGCACAGATACGCAGTATTTT. This encodes CASSSSTDTQYF.

This clonotype was recorded at least ten times. This chain uses TRBV7-9 with TRBJ2-3, with D uncertain. This CDR3 spans 16 amino acids. CDR1 is SEHNR, CDR2 FQNEAQ, per germline (reference sequence). The V end was cut by 2 bases, the J end by 2 bases, with 14 bases between. This CDR3 reads CASSLIVTPNTDTQYF. Here the CDR3 DNA reads TGTGCCAGCAGCTTAATAGTGACTCCTAACACAGATACGCAGTATTTT.

The sample holds many counts of this clonotype. The chain couples TRBV29-1 to TRBJ2-3, with 12 bases that match TRBD2. Germline V CDR1 and CDR2: SQVTM, ANQGSEA. The CDR3 loop spans 15 amino acids. The V and J ends lost 4 bases and 3 bases, in that order; junction bases with no gene match: 5. CDR3 protein: CSVVRTSGKTDTQYF. Here the CDR3 DNA reads TGCAGCGTTGTCCGGACTAGCGGGAAGACAGATACGCAGTATTTT.

This clonotype has only one observation. A much larger clone lies one base from this, so it may be a read error. This rearrangement joins TRBV15 to TRBJ2-7; no definite D call. Germline V gene lookup returns CDR1 LNHNV and CDR2 YYDKDF (reference sequence). CDR3 length equals 14 residues. The CDR3 sequence: CAISSPTNAYEQYF. The CDR3 region has the DNA TGTGCCATCAGCAGTCCGACAAATGCCTACGAGCAGTACTTC. Full variable domain (outside the CDR3, taken from reference TRBV15 and TRBJ2-7): DAMVIQNPRYQVTQFGKPVTLSCSQTLNHNVMYWYQQKSSQAPKLLFHYYDKDFNNEADTPDNFQSRRPNTSFCFLDIRSPGLGDTAMYLCAISSPTNAYEQYFGPGTRLTVT.

At least ten counts were recorded for this clonotype. J is TRBJ1-1 and V is TRBV27; 7 positions match TRBD1. This CDR3 has 15 residues. J gave up 6 bases and V 6 bases, and 13 bases lay outside the gene matches. Germline CDR1 reads MNHEY; CDR2 reads SMNVEV (reference sequence). The chain's CDR3 is CASSLTGRVRAEAFF. CDR3 sequence (DNA): TGTGCCAGCAGCTTGACAGGGAGGGTAAGGGCTGAAGCTTTCTTT.

This clonotype was seen more than once but under ten times. CDR3: CASSFTGTGTFYEQYF. CDR3 coding DNA: TGCGCCAGCAGCTTCACCGGGACAGGTACTTTCTACGAGCAGTACTTC. This chain connects TRBV5-1 to TRBJ2-7, with 8 bases that match TRBD1. The CDR3 is made up of 16 amino acids. With 2 bases clipped from V and 3 bases from J, the junction kept 10 bases outside the gene matches. CDR1 SGHRS and CDR2 YFSETQ come from the germline V gene. Drawing the rest from reference TRBV5-1 and TRBJ2-7, the complete variable domain is KAGVTQTPRYLIKTRGQQVTLSCSPISGHRSVSWYQQTPGQGLQFLFEYFSETQRNKGNFPGRFSGRQFSNSRSEMNVSTLELGDSALYLCASSFTGTGTFYEQYFGPGTRLTVT.

This clonotype was observed at least ten times. The chain links TRBV6-2 or TRBV6-3 to TRBJ2-1; 8 positions match TRBD2. This CDR3 spans 15 amino acids. V dropped 4 bases and J dropped 9; count of bases not matched to a gene: 11. The V gene's germline CDR1 is MNHEY and CDR2 SVGEGT. The CDR3 DNA follows: TGTGCCAGCAGTTTCGGTCTTAGCGGGATGGGTGAGCAGTTCTTC. Its protein is CASSFGLSGMGEQFF.

Concerning this clonotype itself: At one end, the junction sequence differs from germline, possibly due to a read error. The CDR3 bases are TGTGCCAGCAGTTCGGGACTAGCGGGGGGGCAAGGGACCCAGTACTTC. This encodes CASSSGLAGGQGTQYF. The V call is TRBV27, the J call TRBJ2-5; 16 bases line up with TRBD2. This CDR3 has 16 amino acids. Germline-derived CDR1 and CDR2 are MNHEY and SMNVEV (reference sequence).

On this clonotype itself: This clone may be a read error of a much larger clone one base away. V is TRBV4-3 and J is TRBJ1-6; D possibly corresponds to TRBD1 (6 bases). There are 13 residues in the CDR3. CDR1 LGHNA and CDR2 YSLEER come from the germline V gene. Trimming stripped 1 base from V and 9 bases from J, with 7 bases between. The CDR3 loop reads CASSQVGASPLHF. DNA of the CDR3: TGCGCCAGCAGCCAAGTGGGGGCTTCACCCCTCCACTTT.

This clonotype was seen at least ten times. This sequence joins TRBV9 and TRBJ2-3, with D perhaps matching TRBD1 (6 bases). CDR1 SGDLS and CDR2 YYNGEE come from the germline V gene. Trimming stripped 2 bases from V and 4 bases from J, with 14 bases between. This CDR3 has 15 residues. The CDR3 coding sequence is TGTGCCAGCAGCGTCAGGGGCTCTCCCCCAGATACGCAGTATTTT. It yields the protein CASSVRGSPPDTQYF.

This clonotype appeared many times. V gene TRBV28 combines with J gene TRBJ2-7; D might be TRBD2 (5 bases). V lost 4 bases and J lost 0, with 16 bases in between. Germline CDR1 MDHEN, CDR2 SYDVKM. The CDR3 is made up of 16 amino acids. CDR3 in DNA: TGTGCCAGCAGTTCTACCCGGGCGGGTTTCTCCTACGAGCAGTACTTC. Residues: CASSSTRAGFSYEQYF.

This clonotype has more than one count but fewer than ten. This chain's CDR3 is CASSLSENIQYF. The CDR3 DNA reads as TGTGCCAGCAGCTTATCGGAGAACATTCAGTACTTC. The chain combines TRBV13 with TRBJ2-4; no reliable D call. Trimming pared 2 bases from V and 7 bases from J, leaving 6 bases between. Germline V lookup: CDR1 PRHDT, CDR2 FYEKMQ (reference sequence). The CDR3 spans 12 residues.

The sample holds many counts of this clonotype. The rearrangement uses TRBV5-6 and TRBJ2-3; D is tentatively TRBD1 or TRBD2 (5 bases each). Looked up from germline, CDR1 is SGHDT and CDR2 is YYEEEE. This CDR3 comprises 16 residues. With 2 bases removed from V and 5 bases from J, the gap between germline ends came to 18 bases. DNA for the CDR3: TGTGCCAGCAGCTTTTGGGGACCAGGAGAGATAGATACGCAGTATTTT. It yields the protein CASSFWGPGEIDTQYF.